The 3 T cell receptor beta chains listed next were all sequenced from one sample in a study of sequential checkpoint blockade in melanoma. Measured with immunoSEQ multiplex PCR; TCRdb has only the in-frame clones, and not every one. The top ten hold about 9.4% of the sample, which has some 21,000 clones, roughly 80% seen once. Regarding treatment: randomized to nivolumab then ipilimumab (arm A) or the reverse (arm B). Specimen: CD8+ T cells sorted from blood (inferred from file names), collected from a patient given nivolumab and ipilimumab in sequence. The receptors come from a human donor with melanoma.

The chain is built from TRBV6-5 and TRBJ1-1, with D perhaps TRBD1 (6 bases). There are 13 residues in the CDR3. V dropped 7 bases and J dropped 4 bases, with 13 bases sitting between them. The germline V gene has CDR1 MNHEY and CDR2 SVGAGI. CDR3 sequence: CASNWLGATEAFF. CDR3 nucleotides: TGTGCCAGCAATTGGCTGGGGGCCACTGAAGCTTTCTTT.

The table lists this clone with a few counts. V and J are TRBV7-9 and TRBJ2-7, with D maybe TRBD2 (6 bases). With 5 bases removed from V and 3 bases from J, the gap between germline ends came to 17 bases. CDR3 length equals 15 residues. Germline CDR1 SEHNR, CDR2 FQNEAQ (reference sequence). CDR3 region: CASSPERDGSYEQYF. Written as DNA, the CDR3 is TGTGCCAGCAGCCCGGAACGGGACGGGAGCTACGAGCAGTACTTC.

The chain employs TRBV7-6 and TRBJ2-3; 7 nucleotides line up with TRBD2. From germline, CDR1 is SGHVS and CDR2 FNYEAQ. CDR3 length equals 13 residues. V dropped 7 bases and J dropped 5; count of bases not matched to a gene: 6. The CDR3 DNA reads TGTGCCAGCACCCCACGGGAGGAAGATACGCAGTATTTT. This encodes CASTPREEDTQYF.